Each of the 16 T cell receptor beta chains below was sequenced from the same sample in a study of blood T cell repertoires in COVID-19. Sequencing was performed with immunoSEQ multiplex PCR; in TCRdb, only in-frame clones are kept and a portion is missing. This sample carries about 280,000 clones, approximately 91% of them seen once, and the ten largest clones take roughly 9%. Sequenced material: peripheral blood. These receptor sequences come from a man aged 18-30 years with active or convalescent COVID-19.

This clone was detected only once. V and J are TRBV18 and TRBJ1-2; D is possibly TRBD1 (5 bases). Germline V gene data show CDR1 as KGHSH and CDR2 as LQKENI. V was pared by 3 bases and J by 0 bases, with 11 bases between. This CDR3 is built from 15 residues. Here the CDR3 DNA reads TGTGCCAGCTCACCTCCCCAGACAGCTAACTATGGCTACACCTTC. It yields the protein CASSPPQTANYGYTF.

This clone was seen just once. This rearrangement joins TRBV19 to TRBJ1-5, with D possibly being TRBD1 (5 bases). Germline loops: CDR1 LNHDA, CDR2 SQIVND (reference sequence). V was shortened by 11 bases and J by 4 bases, with 15 bases between the two germline ends. This CDR3 has 13 residues. CDR3 nucleotide sequence: TGTGCCGGGGGGGGGACCCATAATCAGCCCCAGCATTTT. Encoded protein: CAGGGTHNQPQHF.

The V gene is TRBV5-6, the J gene TRBJ1-6; 9 nucleotides agree with TRBD1. After removal of 1 base from V and 10 bases from J, the junction contained 3 bases not matched to a gene. Germline V gene data show CDR1 as SGHDT and CDR2 as YYEEEE. The CDR3 length is 14 residues. The CDR3 loop is CASSLHRGPSPLHF. CDR3 coding DNA: TGTGCCAGCAGCTTGCACAGGGGGCCATCACCCCTCCACTTT.

This chain uses TRBV7-2 with TRBJ1-6, with unresolved D. Between the trimmed V and J ends, which lost 1 base and 3 bases, there was a span of 4 bases. The CDR3 runs 14 residues. CDR1 is SGHTA and CDR2 is FQGNSA in the germline V gene. Here the CDR3 reads CASSLDSYNSPLHF. In DNA form, the CDR3 reads TGTGCCAGCAGCTTAGACAGCTATAATTCACCCCTCCACTTT.

The rearrangement joins TRBV3-1 (or the pseudogene TRBV3-2) to TRBJ2-1, with D possibly TRBD2 on 6 matching bases. This CDR3 is built from 14 residues. Germline CDR1 reads LGHDT; CDR2 reads YNNKEL (reference sequence). The V end lost 8 bases, the J end lost 1 base, and 12 bases lay between the germline ends. The CDR3 region is CASGPGGSYNEQFF. DNA for the CDR3: TGTGCCAGCGGACCCGGGGGATCCTACAATGAGCAGTTCTTC.

This chain connects TRBV11-3 to TRBJ2-3; 8 positions agree with TRBD1. The germline V gene encodes CDR1 SGHNT and CDR2 YENEEA. V lost 5 bases, J lost 0 bases, and 4 bases stayed unmatched. The length of the CDR3 is 15 residues. The CDR3 reads CASSARQGSTDTQYF. DNA of the CDR3: TGTGCCAGCAGCGCACGACAGGGGAGCACAGATACGCAGTATTTT.

CDR3 in amino acids: CASSTGTGGPAFF. CDR3 nucleotides: TGTGCCAGCAGTACCGGGACAGGGGGCCCTGCTTTCTTT. The genes are TRBV6-6 and TRBJ1-1; 12 nucleotides line up with TRBD1. Unmatched junction bases numbered 6, after V lost 5 bases and J lost 11 bases. In germline, CDR1 is MNHNY, CDR2 SVGAGI (reference sequence). CDR3 length: 13 amino acids.

The V call is TRBV3-1 (or the pseudogene TRBV3-2), the J call TRBJ1-2, with TRBD1 as a possible D gene (5 bases). The CDR3 runs 13 residues. Per the germline V gene, CDR1 is LGHDT and CDR2 is YNNKEL (reference sequence). V shed 0 bases and J shed 8 bases, with 10 bases lying between them. The CDR3 protein is CASSQDRATGYTF. DNA of the CDR3: TGTGCCAGCAGCCAAGACAGGGCGACCGGCTACACCTTC.

The V gene is TRBV15, the J gene TRBJ1-2; 12 positions agree with TRBD1. This CDR3 is 13 amino acids long. The germline V gene has CDR1 LNHNV and CDR2 YYDKDF (reference sequence). J lost 6 bases, V lost 5 bases, and 1 base had no gene match. The CDR3: CATSGTGGDGYTF. The CDR3, as DNA: TGTGCCACCAGCGGGACAGGGGGCGATGGCTACACCTTC.

V and J are TRBV15 and TRBJ1-5; 7 bases align to TRBD1. Germline CDR1 LNHNV, CDR2 YYDKDF (reference sequence). Trimming took 5 bases from V and 3 from J; bases not matched to a gene: 13. The CDR3 runs 17 residues. CDR3 bases: TGTGCCACCAGCCCATCGAGTTTGGACAGGCTCAATCAGCCCCAGCATTTT. This translates into CATSPSSLDRLNQPQHF.

Details on this clone: This specimen includes other DNA sequences encoding the same CDR3. The V gene is TRBV27, the J gene TRBJ1-5; D may be TRBD1 (5 bases). Trimming pared 3 bases from V and 2 bases from J, leaving 8 bases between. Germline V gene data show CDR1 as MNHEY and CDR2 as SMNVEV (reference sequence). This CDR3 is 14 amino acids long. CDR3 nucleotides: TGTGCCAGCAGTTTGGGGCAGGGCAATCAGCCCCAGCATTTT. It is translated as CASSLGQGNQPQHF.

CDR3 nucleotide sequence: TGTGCCAGCAGCCATCCGAGCGGGGGGGCCTCAGAGACCCAGTACTTC. It codes for CASSHPSGGASETQYF. The rearrangement joins TRBV3-1 (or the pseudogene TRBV3-2) to TRBJ2-5; TRBD2 aligns across 10 bases. V was pared by 3 bases and J by 4 bases, with 8 bases of the junction left unmatched. The CDR3 sequence is 16 residues long. Germline CDR1 and CDR2: LGHDT and YNNKEL (reference sequence).

V usage is TRBV18 and J usage is TRBJ2-5; TRBD2 aligns across 14 bases. The CDR3 runs 16 residues. Trimming removed 6 bases from V and 4 bases from J; junction bases left unmatched: 7. Germline V gives CDR1 KGHSH, CDR2 LQKENI. In DNA, the CDR3 is TGTGCCAGCTCTCCAGGGACTAGCGGGGGACTAGAGACCCAGTACTTC. Translation: CASSPGTSGGLETQYF.

The rearrangement uses TRBV19 and TRBJ1-5, with 7 positions matching TRBD1. The ends lost 5 bases at V and 7 bases at J; junction bases unmatched: 11. Germline loops: CDR1 LNHDA, CDR2 SQIVND (reference sequence). The length of the CDR3 is 15 residues. CDR3 in amino acids: CASSAPDRVRQPQHF. The DNA of the CDR3 is TGTGCCAGTAGTGCCCCTGACAGGGTTCGGCAGCCCCAGCATTTT.

The chain carries TRBV6-1 and TRBJ2-2, with D possibly being TRBD1 (5 bases). V shed 2 bases and J shed 2 bases, with 9 bases lying between them. The germline CDR1 and CDR2 sequences are MNHNS and SASEGT. CDR3 size: 15 residues. CDR3 coding DNA: TGTGCCAGCAGTGAATCAACAGGAAACACCGGGGAGCTGTTTTTT. This codes for CASSESTGNTGELFF.

The rearrangement joins TRBV10-3 to TRBJ2-7, with 8 bases that match TRBD1. This CDR3 spans 14 amino acids. V lost 6 bases, J lost 5 bases, and 9 bases stayed unmatched. Germline V gene data show CDR1 as ENHRY and CDR2 as SYGVKD. The CDR3 DNA reads as TGTGCCATCAGAGGGCCAGGGGGCCAGGACGAGCAGTACTTC. This translates into CAIRGPGGQDEQYF.